This T cell receptor beta chain emerged from a study of T cell responses to AZD1222 COVID-19 vaccine. Regarding the study as a whole: Regions left unmutated in variants are reportedly the target of nearly half of spike-specific TCRs. Donors were mostly white British, more females; clonal diversity possibly underestimated.

V shed 2 bases and J shed 2 bases, with 12 bases lying between them. This CDR3 has 15 amino acids. Germline values: CDR1 LNHNV, CDR2 YYDKDF (reference sequence). In its sample, this clone was seen a few times. Antigen unknown. Clones were read by immunoSEQ multiplex PCR, and TCRdb kept only the in-frame ones, dropping some. The profile shows around 130,000 clones, 88% of them singletons. The input for sequencing was peripheral blood, taken on day 0 of MenACWY control vaccination. V is TRBV15 and J is TRBJ2-5, with D uncertain. The clonotype comes from an adult in good health. CDR3 coding DNA: TGTGCCACCAGCAGAACTCAACAGTATCAAGAGACCCAGTACTTC. Its protein is CATSRTQQYQETQYF.